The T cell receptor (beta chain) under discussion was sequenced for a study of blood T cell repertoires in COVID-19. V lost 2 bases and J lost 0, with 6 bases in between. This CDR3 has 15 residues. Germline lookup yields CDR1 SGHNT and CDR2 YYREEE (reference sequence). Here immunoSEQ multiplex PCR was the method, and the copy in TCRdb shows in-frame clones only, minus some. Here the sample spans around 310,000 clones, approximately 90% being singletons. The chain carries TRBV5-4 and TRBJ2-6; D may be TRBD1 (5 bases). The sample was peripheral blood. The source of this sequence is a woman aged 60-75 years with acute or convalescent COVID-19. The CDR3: CASSFQGSGANVLTF. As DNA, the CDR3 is TGTGCCAGCAGCTTTCAGGGCTCTGGGGCCAACGTCCTGACTTTC.